What follows are 18 T cell receptor beta chains derived from one specimen sequenced in a study of blood T cells in healthy people across ages. Together with a sample-barcoded 5' primer, a J-beta primer mix was included in a second PCR lasting about 6 to 11 cycles. TCRdb analysed the 5' RACE reads with MiXCR anew, one entry per CDR3 protein. The sample has approximately 800,000 distinct CDR3 sequences, about 53% seen once. The sequencing sample was made of blood. The receptor set was obtained from a man at least 80 years old in good health.

V gene TRBV21-1 combines with J gene TRBJ2-7; the table's D call, TRBD1, has no DNA check behind it. TRBV21-1 is reported as a pseudogene. The CDR3 is 19 residues long. As DNA, the CDR3 is TGTGCCAGCAGCAAGGGGGGCCCCTTGGGACACCTAAGCTCCTACGAGCAGTACTTC. Translating it yields CASSKGGPLGHLSSYEQYF.

A note on this clonotype: One end of the junction fails to match germline, which may point to a read error. The chain is built from TRBV20-1 and TRBJ2-6, with D tentatively TRBD1 (5 bases). CDR3 length equals 13 residues. Germline assignment: CDR1 DFQATT and CDR2 SNEGSKA (reference sequence). The CDR3 DNA follows: TGCAGTGCTTGGGTTTCTGGGGCCAACGTCCTGACTTTT. Amino acid sequence: CSAWVSGANVLTF.

The chain joins TRBV6-5 to TRBJ2-1; no firm D call. Germline CDR1 and CDR2: MNHEY and SVGAGI. The CDR3 totals 14 residues. The germline V and J ends were trimmed by 0 bases and 12 bases, with 15 bases remaining between them. The CDR3 sequence is CASSYSKQAKGQFF. As DNA, the CDR3 is TGTGCCAGCAGTTACTCGAAACAAGCAAAGGGGCAGTTCTTC.

The V call is TRBV5-1, the J call TRBJ2-5, with 10 bases identical to TRBD2. In germline, CDR1 is SGHRS, CDR2 YFSETQ. CDR3 size: 15 residues. Trimming at V came to 6 bases and at J to 0 bases, leaving 5 bases not matched to a gene. Here the CDR3 DNA reads TGCGCCAGCACTCGGACTAGCGGAAACCAAGAGACCCAGTACTTC. It is translated as CASTRTSGNQETQYF.

The V call is TRBV6-5, the J call TRBJ1-1, with D possibly being TRBD1 (5 bases). Germline CDR1 MNHEY, CDR2 SVGAGI. The CDR3 consists of 15 residues. Trimming took off 2 bases at V and 1 base at J, with 11 bases between the two ends. The CDR3 coding sequence is TGTGCCAGCAGTTACGCATATGGGGGGAACACTGAAGCTTTCTTT. It is translated as CASSYAYGGNTEAFF.

CDR3: CASSQGGTGNQPQHF. The CDR3 DNA sequence: TGTGCCAGCAGCCAAGGGGGGACGGGCAATCAGCCCCAGCATTTT. The chain employs TRBV2 and TRBJ1-5; a weak D match, TRBD1 (6 bases). The CDR3 length is 15 residues. CDR1 and CDR2 from the germline V gene are SNHLY and FYNNEI. Trimming removed 6 bases at V and 2 bases at J, with 14 bases between. The variable domain in full, completed from reference TRBV2 and TRBJ1-5, reads EPEVTQTPSHQVTQMGQEVILRCVPISNHLYFYWYRQILGQKVEFLVSFYNNEISEKSEIFDDQFSVERPDGSNFTLKIRSTKLEDSAMYFCASSQGGTGNQPQHFGDGTRLSIL.

The rearrangement links TRBV9 to TRBJ1-3; D ambiguous. CDR3 size: 15 residues. Per germline, CDR1 SGDLS and CDR2 YYNGEE. Trimming stripped 0 bases from V and 1 base from J, with 8 bases between. In nucleotides, the CDR3 is TGTGCCAGCAGCGTAGCTTCGGGTTCTGGAAACACCATATATTTT. It is translated as CASSVASGSGNTIYF. The entire variable domain, with the rest obtained from reference TRBV9 and TRBJ1-3, is as follows: DSGVTQTPKHLITATGQRVTLRCSPRSGDLSVYWYQQSLDQGLQFLIQYYNGEERAKGNILERFSAQQFPDLHSELNLSSLELGDSALYFCASSVASGSGNTIYFGEGSWLTVV.

The rearrangement joins TRBV10-3 to TRBJ1-2; 7 bases fit TRBD1. Germline values: CDR1 ENHRY, CDR2 SYGVKD. The V segment lost 3 bases and the J segment 1 base; nucleotides outside the gene matches: 8. CDR3 length: 16 residues. CDR3 sequence (DNA): TGTGCCATCAGTGATTCCCCAGGGGGGGATAACTATGGCTACACCTTC. It specifies CAISDSPGGDNYGYTF.

CDR3 loop: CAIRGDRAHEQYF. The CDR3 bases are TGTGCCATCAGGGGGGACAGGGCCCACGAGCAGTACTTC. The chain joins TRBV10-3 to TRBJ2-7, with TRBD1 identical over 9 bases. The V segment lost 6 bases and the J segment 5 bases; nucleotides outside the gene matches: 5. In germline, CDR1 is ENHRY, CDR2 SYGVKD. The CDR3 runs 13 residues.

The CDR3 DNA reads TGTGCCAGCAGCTTTGCGGCTGGGAGCTTCTACAATGAGCAGTTCTTC. It yields the protein CASSFAAGSFYNEQFF. V and J are TRBV7-3 and TRBJ2-1; weak D call: TRBD2 (5 bases). The V gene lost 3 bases and the J gene lost 3 bases, with 15 bases spanning the gap. Germline CDR1 is SGHTA and CDR2 is FQGTGA. The CDR3 is 16 amino acids.

The chain recombines TRBV11-2 with TRBJ2-1, with 9 bases lining up with TRBD1. The J call is doubtful: the DNA matches TRBJ2-7 better. The germline CDR1 and CDR2 sequences are SGHAT and FQNNGV. The CDR3 extends over 15 amino acids. This CDR3 reads CASSFRQGGFYEQYF. CDR3 in DNA: TGTGCCAGCAGCTTCAGACAGGGGGGGTTTTACGAGCAGTACTTC.

This clonotype was detected only once. The rearrangement joins TRBV6-2 or TRBV6-3 to TRBJ2-7, with 10 nucleotides matching TRBD2. CDR1 is MNHEY, CDR2 SVGEGT, per germline. With V trimmed by 4 bases and J by 7 bases, 19 bases remained unmatched. The CDR3 totals 18 residues. The CDR3: CASSFGASGRATYNEQYF. The CDR3 DNA reads TGTGCCAGCAGTTTTGGGGCCAGCGGGAGGGCCACCTACAATGAGCAGTACTTC.

The chain combines TRBV12-3 or TRBV12-4 with TRBJ1-1; D is unresolved. The CDR3 loop spans 21 amino acids. V dropped 2 bases and J dropped 6 bases, with 34 bases sitting between them. CDR3 sequence reads: CASSLQPLDLSGYWETAEAFF. The CDR3 nucleotides read TGTGCCAGCAGTTTACAGCCGCTGGACTTATCGGGATATTGGGAGACCGCTGAAGCTTTCTTT.

The chain has TRBV5-5 and TRBJ2-1; D call uncertain. This CDR3 contains 16 residues. V dropped 0 bases and J dropped 6 bases, with 16 bases sitting between them. From germline, CDR1 is SGHKS and CDR2 YYEKEE (reference sequence). CDR3 region: CASSLAPPFESNEQFF. CDR3 coding DNA: TGTGCCAGCAGCTTGGCCCCCCCGTTCGAAAGCAATGAGCAGTTCTTC. The full variable domain, in which reference TRBV5-5 and TRBJ2-1 provide the parts outside the CDR3, is DAGVTQSPTHLIKTRGQQVTLRCSPISGHKSVSWYQQVLGQGPQFIFQYYEKEERGRGNFPDRFSARQFPNYSSELNVNALLLGDSALYLCASSLAPPFESNEQFFGPGTRLTVL.

The chain has TRBV5-4 and TRBJ2-7; 7 bases align to TRBD1. Per germline, CDR1 SGHNT and CDR2 YYREEE (reference sequence). Unmatched junction bases numbered 4, after V lost 2 bases and J lost 2 bases. This CDR3 comprises 14 residues. This CDR3 is CASSLNRGAYEQYF. The DNA for the CDR3 is TGTGCCAGCAGCTTAAACAGGGGAGCCTACGAGCAGTACTTC.

This clonotype was detected only a few times. The CDR3 DNA reads as TGCGCCAGCAGCCAAGGGAGCCCCCTAACCTGGGAGCAGTACTTC. This encodes CASSQGSPLTWEQYF. The chain uses TRBV4-1 and TRBJ2-7; D unresolved. The germline CDR1 and CDR2 sequences are MGHRA and YSYEKL. V gave up 1 base and J gave up 7 bases, with 17 bases separating them. This CDR3 comprises 15 residues.

The V gene is TRBV29-1, the J gene TRBJ2-7; TRBD1 or TRBD2 may be the D gene (5 bases each). Germline CDR1 SQVTM, CDR2 ANQGSEA. Trimming took off 6 bases at V and 0 bases at J, with 15 bases between the two ends. This CDR3 contains 14 residues. CDR3 protein: CSVLRDGLSYEQYF. In nucleotides, the CDR3 is TGCAGCGTCCTCCGGGACGGCCTCTCCTACGAGCAGTACTTC.

The chain uses TRBV7-2 and TRBJ2-5; 7 bases agree with TRBD1. CDR3 length equals 12 residues. J was trimmed by 4 bases and V by 9 bases; bases with no gene match: 5. Germline V gives CDR1 SGHTA, CDR2 FQGNSA. As DNA, the CDR3 is TGTGCCAGTTTAGGGGGCGGAGAGACCCAGTACTTC. Translating it yields CASLGGGETQYF. The entire variable domain, with the rest obtained from reference TRBV7-2 and TRBJ2-5, is as follows: GAGVSQSPSNKVTEKGKDVELRCDPISGHTALYWYRQSLGQGLEFLIYFQGNSAPDKSGLPSDRFSAERTGGSVSTLTIQRTQQEDSAVYLCASLGGGETQYFGPGTRLLVL.